Here is one TCR beta chain with its context. Its antigen is not identified. Germline assignment: CDR1 SGHDT and CDR2 YYEEEE. The junction had 6 bases not matched to a gene; V was cut back by 2 bases and J by 7 bases. CDR3 length: 16 amino acids. This sample is drawn from a study of cytomegalovirus exposure and HLA in healthy donors. Study at large: Earlier results showed some 120 million unique TCR beta sequences derived from around 170 million T cells.

This PCR relied on a set of 60 Vbeta primers and 13 Jbeta primers. Assay used: immunoSEQ multiplex PCR; TCRdb lists only in-frame clones, some missing. The table shows about 140,000 clones, with over 75% occurring only once. Study results and limitations: Three CMV-associated chains were confirmed in vitro to be specific for CMV antigens. Reports showed the classifier diagnosing cytomegalovirus status with high specificity and sensitivity.

The TCR comes from a woman between 45 and 65 years old in good health and CMV-seropositive. The chain recombines TRBV5-6 with TRBJ2-3, with 14 bases lining up with TRBD2. Source material: PBMCs. The CDR3, as DNA: TGTGCCAGCAGCTTCCGACTAGCGGGGGGGAAGAATACGCAGTATTTT. This codes for CASSFRLAGGKNTQYF.